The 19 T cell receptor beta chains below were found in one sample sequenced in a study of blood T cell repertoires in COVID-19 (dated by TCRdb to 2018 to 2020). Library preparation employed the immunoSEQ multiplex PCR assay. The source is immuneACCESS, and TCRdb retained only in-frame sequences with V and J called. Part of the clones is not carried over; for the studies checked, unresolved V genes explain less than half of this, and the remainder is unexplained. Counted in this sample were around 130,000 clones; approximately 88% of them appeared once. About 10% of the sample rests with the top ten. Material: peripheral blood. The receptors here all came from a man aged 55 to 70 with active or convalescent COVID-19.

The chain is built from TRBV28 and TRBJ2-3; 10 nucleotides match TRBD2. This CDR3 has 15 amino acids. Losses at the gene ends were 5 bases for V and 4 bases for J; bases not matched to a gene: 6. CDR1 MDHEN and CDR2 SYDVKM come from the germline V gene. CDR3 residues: CASSPSGSIADTQYF. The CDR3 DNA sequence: TGTGCCAGCAGTCCTAGCGGGAGCATCGCAGATACGCAGTATTTT.

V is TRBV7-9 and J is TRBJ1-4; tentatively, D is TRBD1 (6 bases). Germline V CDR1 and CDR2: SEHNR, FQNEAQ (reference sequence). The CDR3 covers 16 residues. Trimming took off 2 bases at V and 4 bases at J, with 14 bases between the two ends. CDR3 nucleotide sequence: TGTGCCAGCAGCTTAATGCAGGGGCGCCTTAATGAAAAACTGTTTTTT. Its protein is CASSLMQGRLNEKLFF.

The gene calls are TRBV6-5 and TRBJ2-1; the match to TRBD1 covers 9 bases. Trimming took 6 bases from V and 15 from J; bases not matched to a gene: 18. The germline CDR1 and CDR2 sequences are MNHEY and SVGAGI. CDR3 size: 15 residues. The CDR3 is CASRGTGTGRSFPFF. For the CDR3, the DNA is TGTGCCAGCAGGGGGACCGGGACAGGGCGTTCCTTTCCGTTCTTC.

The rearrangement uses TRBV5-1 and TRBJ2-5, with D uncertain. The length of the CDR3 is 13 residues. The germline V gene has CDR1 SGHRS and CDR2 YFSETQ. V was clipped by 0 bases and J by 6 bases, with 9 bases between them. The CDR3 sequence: CASSLEQMKTQYF. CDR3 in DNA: TGCGCCAGCAGCTTGGAACAGATGAAGACCCAGTACTTC.

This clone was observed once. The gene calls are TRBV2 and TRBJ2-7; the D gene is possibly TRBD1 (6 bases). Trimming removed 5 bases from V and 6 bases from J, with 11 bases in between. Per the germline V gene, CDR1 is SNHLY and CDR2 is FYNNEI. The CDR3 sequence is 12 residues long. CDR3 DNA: TGTGCCAGCAGTTTTACAGGGAGCGAGCAGTACTTC. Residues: CASSFTGSEQYF.

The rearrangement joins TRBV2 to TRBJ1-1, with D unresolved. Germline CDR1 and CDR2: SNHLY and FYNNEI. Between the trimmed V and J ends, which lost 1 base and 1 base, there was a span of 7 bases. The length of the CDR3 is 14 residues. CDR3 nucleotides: TGTGCCAGCAGTGAAGGGGCCCGGAACACTGAAGCTTTCTTT. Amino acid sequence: CASSEGARNTEAFF.

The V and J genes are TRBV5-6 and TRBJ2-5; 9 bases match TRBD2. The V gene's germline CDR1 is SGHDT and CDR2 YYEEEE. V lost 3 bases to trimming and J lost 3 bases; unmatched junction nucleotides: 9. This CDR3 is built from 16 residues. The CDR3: CASSSTRTSAKETQYF. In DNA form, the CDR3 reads TGTGCCAGCAGCTCCACTAGGACTAGCGCCAAAGAGACCCAGTACTTC.

The CDR3: CASSLGGTSTDTQYF. CDR3 nucleotide sequence: TGTGCCAGCAGCTTAGGTGGGACTAGCACAGATACGCAGTATTTT. The chain couples TRBV11-2 to TRBJ2-3; a weak D match, TRBD2 (6 bases). V lost 1 base, J lost 0 bases, and 8 bases lay in between. From germline, CDR1 is SGHAT and CDR2 FQNNGV. This CDR3 is 15 amino acids long.

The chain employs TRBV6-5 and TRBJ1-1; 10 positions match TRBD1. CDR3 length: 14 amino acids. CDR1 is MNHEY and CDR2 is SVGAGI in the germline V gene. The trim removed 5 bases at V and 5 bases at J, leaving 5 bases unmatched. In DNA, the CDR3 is TGTGCCAGCAGTACGAGACAGGGGGCGACTGAAGCTTTCTTT. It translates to CASSTRQGATEAFF.

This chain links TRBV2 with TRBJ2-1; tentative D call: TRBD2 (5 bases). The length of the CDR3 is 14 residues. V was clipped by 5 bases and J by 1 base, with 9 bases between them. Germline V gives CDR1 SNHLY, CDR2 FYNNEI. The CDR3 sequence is CASSRERSYNEQFF. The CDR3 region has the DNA TGTGCCAGCAGTCGGGAAAGGTCCTACAATGAGCAGTTCTTC.

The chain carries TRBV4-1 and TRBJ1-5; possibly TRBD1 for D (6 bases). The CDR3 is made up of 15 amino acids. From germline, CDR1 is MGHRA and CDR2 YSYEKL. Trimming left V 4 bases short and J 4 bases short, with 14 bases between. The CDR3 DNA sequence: TGCGCCAGCAGCCCGTCCGGGACACCAAATCAGCCCCAGCATTTT. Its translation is CASSPSGTPNQPQHF.

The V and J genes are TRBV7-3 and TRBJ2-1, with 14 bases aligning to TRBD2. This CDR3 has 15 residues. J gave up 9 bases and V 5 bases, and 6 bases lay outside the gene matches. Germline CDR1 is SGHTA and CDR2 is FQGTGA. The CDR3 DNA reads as TGTGCCAGCAGCCCAGGACTAGCGGGAGGACGTGAGCAGTTCTTC. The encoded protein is CASSPGLAGGREQFF. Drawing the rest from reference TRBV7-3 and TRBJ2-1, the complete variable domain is GAGVSQTPSNKVTEKGKYVELRCDPISGHTALYWYRQSLGQGPEFLIYFQGTGAADDSGLPNDRFFAVRPEGSVSTLKIQRTERGDSAVYLCASSPGLAGGREQFFGPGTRLTVL.

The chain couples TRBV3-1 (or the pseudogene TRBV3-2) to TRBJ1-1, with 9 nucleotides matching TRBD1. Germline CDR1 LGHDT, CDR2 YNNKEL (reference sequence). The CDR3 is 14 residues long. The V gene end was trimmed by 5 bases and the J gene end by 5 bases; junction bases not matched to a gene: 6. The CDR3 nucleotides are TGTGCCAGCAGCTTCCGGGACAGGGAAACTGAAGCTTTCTTT. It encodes CASSFRDRETEAFF.

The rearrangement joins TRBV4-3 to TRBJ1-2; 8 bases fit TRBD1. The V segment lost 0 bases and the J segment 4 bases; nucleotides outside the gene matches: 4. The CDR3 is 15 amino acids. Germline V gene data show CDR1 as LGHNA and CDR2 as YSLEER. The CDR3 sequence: CASSQDIGTGYGYTF. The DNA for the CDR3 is TGCGCCAGCAGCCAAGATATTGGGACAGGCTATGGCTACACCTTC.

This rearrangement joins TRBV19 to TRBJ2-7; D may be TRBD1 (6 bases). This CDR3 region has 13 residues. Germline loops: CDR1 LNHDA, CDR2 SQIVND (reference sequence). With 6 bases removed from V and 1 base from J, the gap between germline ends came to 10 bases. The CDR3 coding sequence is TGTGCCAGTAGACAGGGTGGGTCCTACGAGCAGTACTTC. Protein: CASRQGGSYEQYF.

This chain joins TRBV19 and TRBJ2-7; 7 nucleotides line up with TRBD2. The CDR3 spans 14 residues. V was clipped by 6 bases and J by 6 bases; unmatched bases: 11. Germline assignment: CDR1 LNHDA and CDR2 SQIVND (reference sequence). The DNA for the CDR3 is TGTGCCAGTAGCCCCGACGGGGGGATGGCCGAGCAGTACTTC. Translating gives CASSPDGGMAEQYF. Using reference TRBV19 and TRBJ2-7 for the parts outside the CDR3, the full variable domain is DGGITQSPKYLFRKEGQNVTLSCEQNLNHDAMYWYRQDPGQGLRLIYYSQIVNDFQKGDIAEGYSVSREKKESFPLTVTSAQKNPTAFYLCASSPDGGMAEQYFGPGTRLTVT.

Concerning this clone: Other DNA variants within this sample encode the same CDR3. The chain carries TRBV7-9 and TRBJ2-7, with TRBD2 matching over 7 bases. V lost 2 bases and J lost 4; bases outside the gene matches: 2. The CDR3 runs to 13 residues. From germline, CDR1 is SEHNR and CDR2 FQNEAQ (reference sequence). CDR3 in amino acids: CASSLPGGYEQYF. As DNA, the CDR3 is TGTGCCAGCAGCTTACCCGGGGGGTACGAGCAGTACTTC.

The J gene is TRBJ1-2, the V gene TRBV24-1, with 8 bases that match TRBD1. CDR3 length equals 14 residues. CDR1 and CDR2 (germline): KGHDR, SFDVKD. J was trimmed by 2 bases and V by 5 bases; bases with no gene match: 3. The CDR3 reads CATSGGQGNYGYTF. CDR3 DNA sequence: TGTGCCACCAGTGGTGGACAGGGAAACTATGGCTACACCTTC.

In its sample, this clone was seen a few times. CDR3 loop: CASSQEPGFDNSPLHF. The CDR3 DNA reads as TGCGCCAGCAGCCAAGAACCAGGTTTCGATAATTCACCCCTCCACTTT. The chain combines TRBV4-3 with TRBJ1-6; D not certain. V shed 0 bases and J shed 5 bases, with 11 bases lying between them. There are 16 residues in the CDR3. The germline V gene encodes CDR1 LGHNA and CDR2 YSLEER.